This T cell receptor (beta chain) was sequenced during a study of cytomegalovirus exposure and HLA in healthy donors. 60 Vbeta and 13 Jbeta primers were used in PCR. Data came from immunoSEQ multiplex PCR; TCRdb stores just in-frame clones and leaves some out. This sample has some 270,000 clones, with 75% to 85% found just once. The table lists this clone with a few counts. V lost 5 bases and J 5 bases, leaving 15 bases between the germline ends. The CDR3 sequence is 14 residues long. CDR1 is MNHEY, CDR2 SVGAGI, per germline. V gene TRBV6-5 combines with J gene TRBJ2-5; D remains ambiguous. Material for sequencing was PBMCs. This clonotype originated in a girl under 10 years old in good health and CMV-seronegative. For the CDR3, the DNA is TGTGCCAGCAGTCACCCTAGGAAACTGGAGACCCAGTACTTC. It specifies CASSHPRKLETQYF.